This TCR beta chain was retrieved from a study of human T cells and chemical hapten exposure. TCRdb itself ran the RACE reads through MiXCR, one entry per CDR3 protein. The table shows under 450,000 distinct CDR3 sequences, with 4.8% occurring only once. Specified time point: patch test 1, 2 weeks after DPC sensitization. Treatment described: therapeutic diphenylcyclopropenone sensitization with weekly scalp DPC. V gave up 6 bases and J gave up 5 bases; unmatched junction bases: 1. The CDR3 extends over 11 amino acids. This clonotype was counted at least ten times. The sample consisted of whole blood, taken in connection with sensitization to the hapten diphenylcyclopropenone (DPC). This clonotype was obtained from a woman between 45 and 65 years old with alopecia areata. Some clones in this sample may be carry-over from other donors' samples. The J gene is TRBJ2-7, the V gene TRBV12-3 or TRBV12-4; 7 bases are shared with TRBD1. The CDR3 protein is CASRDRDEQYF. As DNA, the CDR3 is TGTGCCAGCAGAGACAGGGACGAGCAGTACTTC.